The present T cell receptor (beta chain) was sequenced within a study of blood T cell repertoires in COVID-19. Original data processing: Reference gene primer amplification yielded estimated nucleated cell counts. Clones were read by immunoSEQ multiplex PCR, and TCRdb kept only the in-frame ones, dropping some. V and J calls and clone size come straight from that table; D and trimming were deduced from the DNA. The sample includes about 180,000 clones, approximately 80% of them seen just once. Germline CDR1 LNHDA, CDR2 SQIVND (reference sequence). The CDR3 covers 16 residues. With 4 bases clipped from V and 5 bases from J, the junction kept 6 bases outside the gene matches.

The rearrangement uses TRBV19 and TRBJ1-5; 12 bases fit TRBD1. This receptor was identified in a human donor in a cohort sampled during active COVID-19. The sequenced sample was peripheral blood. The CDR3 loop reads CASSNRDRGLDQPQHF. CDR3 bases: TGTGCCAGTAGTAATCGGGACAGGGGGCTCGATCAGCCCCAGCATTTT.